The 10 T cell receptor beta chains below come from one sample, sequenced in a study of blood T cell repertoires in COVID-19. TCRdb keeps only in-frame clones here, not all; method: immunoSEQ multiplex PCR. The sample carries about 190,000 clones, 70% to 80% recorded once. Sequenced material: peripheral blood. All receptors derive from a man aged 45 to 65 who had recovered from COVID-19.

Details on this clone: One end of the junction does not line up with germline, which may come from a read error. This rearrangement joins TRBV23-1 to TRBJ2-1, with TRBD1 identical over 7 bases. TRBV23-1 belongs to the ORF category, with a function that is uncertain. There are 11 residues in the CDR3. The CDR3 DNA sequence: TGCGCCAGCAGTCATCGGGACAGTGAGATCTTC. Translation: CASSHRDSEIF.

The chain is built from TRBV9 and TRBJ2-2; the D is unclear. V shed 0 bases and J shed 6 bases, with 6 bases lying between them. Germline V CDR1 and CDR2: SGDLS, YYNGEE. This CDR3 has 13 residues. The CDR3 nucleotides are TGTGCCAGCAGCGTAGGGCCCGCCGGGGAGCTGTTTTTT. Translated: CASSVGPAGELFF. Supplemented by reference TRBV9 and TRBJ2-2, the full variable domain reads DSGVTQTPKHLITATGQRVTLRCSPRSGDLSVYWYQQSLDQGLQFLIQYYNGEERAKGNILERFSAQQFPDLHSELNLSSLELGDSALYFCASSVGPAGELFFGEGSRLTVL.

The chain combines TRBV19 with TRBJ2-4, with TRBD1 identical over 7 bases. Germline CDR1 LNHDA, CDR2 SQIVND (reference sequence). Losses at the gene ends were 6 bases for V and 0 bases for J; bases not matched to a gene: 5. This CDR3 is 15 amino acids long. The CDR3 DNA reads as TGTGCCAGTAGCCGACAGGGCCTAGCCAAAAACATTCAGTACTTC. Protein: CASSRQGLAKNIQYF. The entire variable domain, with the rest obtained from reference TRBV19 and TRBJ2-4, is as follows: DGGITQSPKYLFRKEGQNVTLSCEQNLNHDAMYWYRQDPGQGLRLIYYSQIVNDFQKGDIAEGYSVSREKKESFPLTVTSAQKNPTAFYLCASSRQGLAKNIQYFGAGTRLSVL.

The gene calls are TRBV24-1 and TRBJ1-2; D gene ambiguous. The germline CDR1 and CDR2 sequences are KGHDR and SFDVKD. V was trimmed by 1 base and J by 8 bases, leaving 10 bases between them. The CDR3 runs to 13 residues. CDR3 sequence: CATSDLSGVGYTF. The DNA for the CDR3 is TGTGCCACCAGTGATTTAAGTGGAGTGGGCTACACCTTC.

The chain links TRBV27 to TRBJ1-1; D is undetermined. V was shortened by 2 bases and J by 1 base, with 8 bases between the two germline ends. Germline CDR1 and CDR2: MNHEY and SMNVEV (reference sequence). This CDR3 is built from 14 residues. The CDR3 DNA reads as TGTGCCAGCAGTTTAGGGAGGAGGAACACTGAAGCTTTCTTT. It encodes CASSLGRRNTEAFF.

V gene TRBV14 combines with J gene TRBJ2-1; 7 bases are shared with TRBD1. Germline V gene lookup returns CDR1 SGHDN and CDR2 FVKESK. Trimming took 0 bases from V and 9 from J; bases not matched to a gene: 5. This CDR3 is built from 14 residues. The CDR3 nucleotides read TGTGCCAGCAGCCAAGAACAGGGGTTGGGTGAGCAGTTCTTC. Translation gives CASSQEQGLGEQFF.

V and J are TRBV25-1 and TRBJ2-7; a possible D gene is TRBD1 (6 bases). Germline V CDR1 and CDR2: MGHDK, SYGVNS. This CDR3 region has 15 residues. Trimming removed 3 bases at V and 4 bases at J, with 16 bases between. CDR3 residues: CASSELTGGAYEQYF. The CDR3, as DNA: TGTGCCAGCAGTGAGTTGACAGGAGGCGCTTACGAGCAGTACTTC.

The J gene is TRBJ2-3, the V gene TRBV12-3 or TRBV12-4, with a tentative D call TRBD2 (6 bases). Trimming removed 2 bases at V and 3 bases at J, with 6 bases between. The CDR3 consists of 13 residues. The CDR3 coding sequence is TGTGCCAGCAGTTTACGGGAGACAGATACGCAGTATTTT. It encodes CASSLRETDTQYF.

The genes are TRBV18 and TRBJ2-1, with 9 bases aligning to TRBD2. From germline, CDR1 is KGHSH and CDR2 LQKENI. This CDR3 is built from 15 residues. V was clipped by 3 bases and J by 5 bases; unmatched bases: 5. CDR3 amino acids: CASSPTSGAHNEQFF. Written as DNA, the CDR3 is TGTGCCAGCTCACCGACTAGCGGTGCACACAATGAGCAGTTCTTC.

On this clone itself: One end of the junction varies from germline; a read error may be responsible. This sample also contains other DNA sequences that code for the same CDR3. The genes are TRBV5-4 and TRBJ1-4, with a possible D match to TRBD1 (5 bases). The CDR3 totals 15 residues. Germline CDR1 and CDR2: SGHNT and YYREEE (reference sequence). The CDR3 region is CASSLGLGPGEKLFF. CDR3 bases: TGTGCCAGCAGCTTGGGTTTGGGGCCGGGTGAAAAACTATTTTTT.